Listed here is a single T cell receptor beta chain. The antigen is undetermined. V lost 3 bases and J lost 6, with 8 bases in between. Germline V CDR1 and CDR2: LGHNA, YNFKEQ. The CDR3 has 13 amino acids. This entry comes from a study of cytotoxic CD8 clonotypes in ibrutinib-treated CLL. Depths of 1 in 200,000 to 1 in 1 million T cells were the sequencing target. Here immunoSEQ multiplex PCR was the method, and the copy in TCRdb shows in-frame clones only, minus some. The sample has 250,000 to 350,000 clones; around 76% are singletons. Study-wide points: Higher circulating CD8+ T-cell counts strongly accompanied higher baseline clonality, above age-matched healthy donors. Contraction or stability on treatment characterized the public clonotypes, which were uncommon.

This receptor was identified in a human donor with chronic lymphocytic leukemia. Sequenced material: PBMCs, taken at disease progression, from a patient treated with ibrutinib. This rearrangement joins TRBV4-2 to TRBJ2-2; no firm D call. The CDR3 here is CASSQLVPGELFF. The CDR3 DNA reads as TGTGCCAGCAGCCAGCTTGTCCCCGGGGAGCTGTTTTTT.